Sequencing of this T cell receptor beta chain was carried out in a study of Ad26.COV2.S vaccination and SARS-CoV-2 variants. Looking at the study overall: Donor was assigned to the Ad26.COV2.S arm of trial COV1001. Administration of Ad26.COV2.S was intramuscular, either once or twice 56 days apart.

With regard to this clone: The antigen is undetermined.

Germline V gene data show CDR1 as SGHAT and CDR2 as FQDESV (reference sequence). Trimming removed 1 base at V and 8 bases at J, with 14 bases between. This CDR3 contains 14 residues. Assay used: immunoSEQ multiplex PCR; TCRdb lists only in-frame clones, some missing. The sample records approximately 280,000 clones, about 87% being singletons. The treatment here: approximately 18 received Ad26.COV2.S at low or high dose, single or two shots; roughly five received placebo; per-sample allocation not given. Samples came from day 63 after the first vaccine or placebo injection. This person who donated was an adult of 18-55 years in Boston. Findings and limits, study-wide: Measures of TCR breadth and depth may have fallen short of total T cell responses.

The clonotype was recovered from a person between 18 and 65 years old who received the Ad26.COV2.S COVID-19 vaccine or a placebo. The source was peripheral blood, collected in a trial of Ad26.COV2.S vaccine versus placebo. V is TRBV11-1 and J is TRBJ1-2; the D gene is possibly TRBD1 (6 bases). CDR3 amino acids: CASSLGRGAYGYTF. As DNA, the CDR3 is TGTGCCAGCAGCTTAGGTCGGGGGGCATACGGCTACACCTTC.